This T cell receptor (beta chain) comes out of a study of glioma-infiltrating T cells. Study-level findings and limits: Non-neoplastic patients had below-expected tissue-blood divergence, while all gliomas exceeded expectation. Very few CDR3 sequences were shared between tissue and blood.

The iRepertoire nested amplicon-rescue multiplex PCR amplified TCR alpha and beta CDR3s from RNA. Tissue mRNA or PBMC total RNA, roughly 90-400 ng, went into one-step reverse transcription and amplification. TCRdb processed the multiplex PCR reads anew with MiXCR; each CDR3 protein has one entry. The sample lists over 70,000 distinct CDR3 sequences, under 30% seen once, with around 7% in the top ten. This clonotype has ten or more counts. Its specificity is not known. Germline V lookup: CDR1 SGHDN, CDR2 FVKESK. CDR3 size: 15 residues. V was pared by 3 bases and J by 4 bases, with 16 bases between. The receptor was isolated from a human donor with low-grade glioma or glioblastoma, undergoing nonglioma brain surgery, or in good health (not recorded which). The sample taken for sequencing was glioma tissue, nonneoplastic brain tissue, or PBMCs (not recorded which). The genes are TRBV14 and TRBJ2-7; no reliable D call. CDR3 sequence (DNA): TGTGCCAGCAGCCATCTAGGTGTTAGGACGTACGAGCAGTACTTC. It translates to CASSHLGVRTYEQYF.